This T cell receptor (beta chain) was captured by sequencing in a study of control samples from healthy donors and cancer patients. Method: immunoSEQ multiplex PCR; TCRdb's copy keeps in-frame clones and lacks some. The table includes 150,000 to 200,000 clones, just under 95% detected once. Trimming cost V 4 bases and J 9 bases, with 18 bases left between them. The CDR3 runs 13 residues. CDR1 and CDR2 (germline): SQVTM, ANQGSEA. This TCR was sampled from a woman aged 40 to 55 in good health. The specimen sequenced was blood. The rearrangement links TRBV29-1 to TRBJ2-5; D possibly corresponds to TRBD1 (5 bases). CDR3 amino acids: CSVAPRQYVAQYF. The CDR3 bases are TGCAGCGTTGCCCCCCGACAGTACGTGGCCCAGTACTTC. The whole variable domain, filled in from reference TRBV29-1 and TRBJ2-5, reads SAVISQKPSRDICQRGTSLTIQCQVDSQVTMMFWYRQQPGQSLTLIATANQGSEATYESGFVIDKFPISRPNLTFSTLTVSNMSPEDSSIYLCSVAPRQYVAQYFGPGTRLLVL.